This entry lists 4 T cell receptor beta chains sequenced from one sample in a study of blood T cell repertoires in COVID-19. The data were produced by immunoSEQ multiplex PCR, yet TCRdb's version contains in-frame clones alone and is incomplete. The sample records under 200,000 clones, over 75% being singletons. The sequenced sample was peripheral blood. These receptors were taken from a man in his 60s who had recovered from COVID-19.

The chain is built from TRBV18 and TRBJ1-5; D call uncertain. The ends were cut back, 2 bases at V and 6 bases at J, with 14 bases in the middle. The CDR3 totals 15 residues. Germline loops: CDR1 KGHSH, CDR2 LQKENI. CDR3 sequence reads: CASSPMPREGQPQHF. The DNA of the CDR3 is TGTGCCAGCTCACCAATGCCCCGGGAGGGTCAGCCCCAGCATTTT. Supplemented by reference TRBV18 and TRBJ1-5, the full variable domain reads NAGVMQNPRHLVRRRGQEARLRCSPMKGHSHVYWYRQLPEEGLKFMVYLQKENIIDESGMPKERFSAEFPKEGPSILRIQQVVRGDSAAYFCASSPMPREGQPQHFGDGTRLSIL.

This chain joins TRBV15 and TRBJ1-6; no definite D call. V was pared by 10 bases and J by 0 bases, with 10 bases between. This CDR3 has 14 residues. Germline values: CDR1 LNHNV, CDR2 YYDKDF (reference sequence). In nucleotides, the CDR3 is TGTGCCATTCAATCGGGCTCCTATAATTCACCCCTCCACTTT. Protein product: CAIQSGSYNSPLHF.

Here the CDR3 DNA reads TGTGCCAGCAGCCAAGACACTTCAACTAATGAAAAACTGTTTTTT. Protein sequence: CASSQDTSTNEKLFF. The chain carries TRBV3-1 (or the pseudogene TRBV3-2) and TRBJ1-4; no firm D call. Germline values: CDR1 LGHDT, CDR2 YNNKEL (reference sequence). Trimming stripped 0 bases from V and 0 bases from J, with 5 bases between. This CDR3 has 15 residues.

The J gene is TRBJ1-2, the V gene TRBV7-9; 8 bases match TRBD1. J gave up 7 bases and V 6 bases, and 10 bases lay outside the gene matches. The CDR3 is 14 residues long. CDR1 and CDR2 (germline): SEHNR, FQNEAQ (reference sequence). CDR3 in DNA: TGTGCCAGCAGAGCGGTGACAGGGGTATTTGGCTACACCTTC. Its translation: CASRAVTGVFGYTF.